These T cell receptor beta chains were read from a single sample in a study of blood T cells in healthy people across ages. TCRdb re-called the 5' RACE reads through MiXCR, storing one row per CDR3 protein. The data show about 1,400,000 distinct CDR3 sequences, with 42% seen just once and roughly 7.9% held by the top ten. What was sequenced was blood. These TCRs come from a woman under 30 in good health. Both conserved end residues are part of each CDR3. A D gene is named only where the DNA matches it firmly. A row's size may be missing; if present it is once, few, many or a size class.

D	V	size	J	CDR3	DNA
NA	TRBV11-2	few	TRBJ1-1	CASSADGVAEAFF	TGTGCCAGCAGCGCCGACGGAGTAGCTGAAGCTTTCTTT
NA	TRBV10-3	NA	TRBJ2-7	CATDGKFSSYEQYF	TGTGCCACCGACGGGAAGTTTAGCTCCTACGAGCAGTACTTC
TRBD1	TRBV6-6	NA	TRBJ2-7	CASSYAGTGNYEQYF	TGTGCCAGCAGTTACGCGGGGACAGGCAACTACGAGCAGTACTTC
NA	TRBV4-1	NA	TRBJ1-6	CASSLPARLNSPLHF	TGCGCCAGCAGCCTACCCGCGAGGCTGAACTCACCCCTCCACTTT
NA	TRBV6-4	NA	TRBJ1-2	CASSPVGHKGYTF	TGTGCCAGCAGTCCCGTGGGACATAAGGGCTACACCTTC
NA	TRBV6-6	few	TRBJ1-6	CASSPDTTNSPLHF	TGTGCCAGCAGTCCCGACACCACGAATTCACCCCTCCACTTT
TRBD1	TRBV9	NA	TRBJ2-1	CASSVVGTDLFSYNEQFF	TGTGCCAGCAGCGTAGTAGGGACAGACCTTTTTTCCTACAATGAGCAGTTCTTC
NA	TRBV7-2	NA	TRBJ1-1	CASSFIGAEAFF	TGTGCCAGCAGCTTCATAGGGGCTGAAGCTTTCTTT
TRBD2	TRBV7-2	few	TRBJ2-1	CASSKTSGQRASYNEQFF	TGTGCCAGCAGCAAGACTAGCGGGCAACGGGCCTCCTACAATGAGCAGTTCTTC
TRBD2	TRBV29-1	NA	TRBJ2-7	CSVEDGGEGPYEQYF	TGCAGCGTTGAAGACGGAGGGGAGGGTCCCTACGAGCAGTACTTC
TRBD2	TRBV2	NA	TRBJ2-1	CASTPSGPYKGEQFF	TGTGCCAGCACTCCTAGCGGGCCTTATAAGGGTGAGCAGTTCTTC
NA	TRBV7-3	NA	TRBJ2-1	CAGSTASSSYNEQFF	TGTGCCGGCAGCACGGCTAGCAGCTCCTACAATGAGCAGTTCTTC
NA	TRBV5-1	NA	TRBJ2-1	CASSLKSLAQNSYNEQFF	TGCGCCAGCAGCCTGAAGTCACTAGCCCAGAATTCCTACAATGAGCAGTTCTTC
TRBD2	TRBV7-9	NA	TRBJ2-3	CASSLLAGVLGTDTQYF	TGTGCCAGCAGCTTGCTAGCGGGAGTTCTGGGCACAGATACGCAGTATTTT
NA	TRBV27	NA	TRBJ2-5	CASSLSGTYNEQYF	TGTGCCAGCAGTTTATCGGGGACCTACAATGAGCAGTACTTC
NA	TRBV11-2	NA	TRBJ2-2	CASHPGGINTGELFF	TGTGCCAGCCACCCCGGGGGCATAAACACCGGGGAGCTGTTTTTT
TRBD2	TRBV4-1	few	TRBJ2-7	CASSLEGLDYYEQYF	TGCGCCAGCAGCCTAGAGGGACTAGACTACTACGAGCAGTACTTC
NA	TRBV6-2/TRBV6-3	few	TRBJ2-7	CASSWGGDALYEQYF	TGTGCCAGCAGTTGGGGTGGGGACGCCCTCTACGAGCAGTACTTC
NA	TRBV27	many	TRBJ2-7	CASSPRGNEQYF	TGTGCCAGCAGTCCTCGGGGCAACGAGCAGTACTTC
NA	TRBV20-1	many	TRBJ2-2	CSAISPSGELFF	TGCAGTGCTATAAGCCCTTCCGGGGAGCTGTTTTTT
NA	TRBV18	NA	TRBJ2-5	CASSPPSKETQYF	TGTGCCAGCTCACCACCTTCCAAAGAGACCCAGTACTTC
TRBD2	TRBV7-8	NA	TRBJ2-5	CASSPSGAGYQETQYF	TGTGCCAGCAGCCCCAGTGGAGCGGGGTACCAAGAGACCCAGTACTTC
NA	TRBV7-9	NA	TRBJ2-7	CSSSDAKYEQYF	TGTTCCAGCAGCGACGCCAAATACGAGCAGTACTTC
TRBD2	TRBV10-3	NA	TRBJ2-7	CAIKDDGRASIEQYF	TGTGCCATCAAGGACGACGGGAGGGCCAGTATCGAGCAGTACTTC
NA	TRBV6-1	NA	TRBJ1-2	CASSADSGTYGYTF	TGTGCCAGCAGTGCAGATTCGGGCACGTATGGCTACACCTTC
TRBD2	TRBV10-3	few	TRBJ2-7	CAISTSGGSYEQYF	TGTGCCATCAGCACTAGCGGGGGCTCCTACGAGCAGTACTTC
NA	TRBV20-1	NA	TRBJ1-1	CSASLTSIAFF	TGCAGTGCTAGCCTAACATCTATTGCTTTCTTT
TRBD1	TRBV11-2	few	TRBJ2-1	CASSHYAGDRVNEQFF	TGTGCCAGCAGCCATTATGCCGGGGACAGGGTCAATGAGCAGTTCTTC
NA	TRBV4-2	few	TRBJ2-1	CASSQVVSEGGYYNEQFF	TGTGCCAGCAGCCAAGTGGTTTCAGAAGGGGGGTACTACAATGAGCAGTTCTTC
NA	TRBV20-1	NA	TRBJ2-5	CSAADLKAYNEQYF	TGCAGTGCTGCGGACCTAAAGGCCTACAATGAGCAGTACTTC
NA	TRBV20-1	NA	TRBJ2-5	CSALNQETQYF	TGCAGTGCTCTGAATCAAGAGACCCAGTACTTC
TRBD2	TRBV14	few	TRBJ2-5	CASSVLAGVETQYF	TGTGCCAGCAGCGTCCTAGCGGGAGTTGAGACCCAGTACTTC
NA	TRBV7-3	few	TRBJ2-3	CASSLMAGSSTDTQYF	TGTGCCAGCAGCTTAATGGCTGGAAGTAGCACAGATACGCAGTATTTT
NA	TRBV20-1	NA	TRBJ2-5	CSATLRDTWEEQYF	TGCAGTGCAACCCTCCGGGACACATGGGAGGAGCAGTACTTC
NA	TRBV5-1	few	TRBJ1-2	CASNPQPSHGYTF	TGCGCCAGCAATCCGCAGCCGTCACATGGCTACACCTTC
TRBD1	TRBV7-9	NA	TRBJ1-2	CASSPQGIGVYGYTF	TGTGCCAGCAGCCCACAGGGGATCGGTGTCTATGGCTACACCTTC
NA	TRBV7-3	NA	TRBJ1-5	CASSLKGRGYTQPQHF	TGTGCCAGCAGCTTAAAGGGAAGGGGTTATACTCAGCCCCAGCATTTT
TRBD2	TRBV27	NA	TRBJ2-3	CASSIAGGFGDTQYF	TGTGCCAGCAGCATAGCGGGAGGATTTGGAGATACGCAGTATTTT
NA	TRBV6-1	NA	TRBJ2-5	CASSEAGHQRETQYF	TGTGCCAGCAGTGAAGCGGGGCACCAGCGGGAGACCCAGTACTTC
TRBD2	TRBV7-8	few	TRBJ2-2	CASTLTRGIESAGELFF	TGTGCCAGCACCCTAACGCGGGGGATAGAGTCGGCCGGGGAGCTGTTTTTT
NA	TRBV5-1	NA	TRBJ2-1	CASSFTELSYNGQFF	TGCGCCAGCAGCTTCACAGAGCTCTCCTACAATGGGCAGTTCTTC
NA	TRBV12-3/TRBV12-4	many	TRBJ2-1	CASSLRGNNEQFF	TGTGCCAGCAGTTTACGCGGGAACAATGAGCAGTTCTTC
NA	TRBV7-9	few	TRBJ2-5	CASSLVPSEETQYF	TGTGCCAGCAGCTTAGTCCCAAGTGAAGAGACCCAGTACTTC
NA	TRBV28	NA	TRBJ2-1	CASGSIFYEQFF	TGTGCCAGCGGGTCGATTTTCTACGAGCAGTTCTTC
NA	TRBV5-1	few	TRBJ2-7	CASSFSTGASGEQYF	TGCGCCAGCAGCTTTTCAACGGGAGCTTCGGGGGAGCAGTACTTC
TRBD1	TRBV27	NA	TRBJ2-3	CASSLPGQGMTQYF	TGTGCCAGCAGTTTACCGGGACAGGGAATGACGCAGTATTTT
NA	TRBV18	NA	TRBJ2-4	CASSPLKGNIQYF	TGTGCCAGCTCACCGCTTAAGGGAAACATTCAGTACTTC
TRBD1	TRBV6-5	few	TRBJ2-7	CASRGTASEQYF	TGTGCCAGCCGTGGGACAGCCTCCGAGCAGTACTTC
NA	TRBV4-2	NA	TRBJ1-1	CASSAKGGVDLGTEAFF	TGTGCCAGCAGCGCAAAAGGGGGGGTAGACCTGGGCACTGAAGCTTTCTTT
NA	TRBV20-1	NA	TRBJ1-1	CSALRQNGGAFF	TGCAGTGCCCTCCGACAAAATGGCGGAGCTTTCTTT
TRBD2	TRBV7-2	once	TRBJ2-1	CASSLEAGEYNEQFF	TGTGCCAGCAGCTTAGAGGCGGGGGAGTACAATGAGCAGTTCTTC
TRBD1	TRBV4-1	NA	TRBJ1-2	CASSQEGQGRYGYTF	TGCGCCAGCAGCCAAGAGGGACAGGGGAGGTATGGCTACACCTTC
NA	TRBV6-2/TRBV6-3	NA	TRBJ2-5	CASNQGFWQYF	TGTGCCAGCAACCAGGGGTTTTGGCAGTACTTC
TRBD2	TRBV12-3/TRBV12-4	once	TRBJ2-1	CASSPPGWGGVNEQFF	TGTGCCAGCAGCCCCCCCGGATGGGGGGGGGTAAATGAGCAGTTCTTC
NA	TRBV9	few	TRBJ2-1	CASSVKPRNEQFF	TGTGCCAGCAGCGTGAAGCCGCGCAATGAGCAGTTCTTC
NA	TRBV7-2	few	TRBJ2-7	CASSLIGGPTYEQYF	TGTGCCAGCAGCTTAATCGGGGGGCCCACCTACGAGCAGTACTTC
TRBD1	TRBV27	NA	TRBJ2-7	CASSWTGGPGEQYF	TGTGCCAGCAGTTGGACAGGGGGCCCCGGCGAGCAGTACTTC